The clone carrying this TCR beta chain was seen at least ten times. V was pared by 6 bases and J by 0 bases, with 8 bases of the junction left unmatched. Germline V gene data show CDR1 as MNHEY and CDR2 as SVGAGI. The CDR3 runs 16 residues. TCRdb reanalysed the RT-PCR reads using MiXCR and keeps one entry per CDR3 protein. The profile shows about 680,000 distinct CDR3 sequences, 14% of them singletons. The chain joins TRBV6-5 to TRBJ2-1; TRBD1 matches 7 bases. The receptor was derived from a female donor in good health, serving as a healthy control. Input material: memory CD4+ T cells from blood. CDR3 region: CASSRQGGSSYNEQFF. The CDR3 DNA reads TGTGCCAGCAGCCGACAGGGTGGGAGCTCCTACAATGAGCAGTTCTTC.